The present entry profiles one T cell receptor (beta chain) with its context. V shed 3 bases and J shed 3 bases, with 6 bases lying between them. Germline V lookup: CDR1 PRHDT, CDR2 FYEKMQ (reference sequence). The CDR3 extends over 12 amino acids. This sample was included in a study of T-cell memory formation after mild COVID-19. TCRdb called the 5' RACE reads again in MiXCR, with one record for every CDR3 protein. The profile covers around 400,000 distinct CDR3 sequences, with 24% appearing a single time and around 9% taken by the ten largest. The source is an adult woman who had mild COVID-19 (a few samples of this study predate the infection). Cell type and time point are not known. Sequencing was done on a sample of PBMCs or a T cell subset sorted from them (not recorded which). The chain recombines TRBV13 with TRBJ2-7; D unresolved. The CDR3 sequence: CASSFGFYEQYF. The DNA for the CDR3 is TGTGCCAGCAGCTTCGGGTTCTACGAGCAGTACTTC.